The clone carrying this T cell receptor (beta chain) was found once. V shed 3 bases, J shed 7 bases, and the junction held 9 bases outside the gene matches. The CDR3 totals 15 residues. The source of the sample is a study of early T cells in non-severe SARS-CoV-2 infection. TCRdb analysed the 5' RACE reads with MiXCR anew, one entry per CDR3 protein. In the table there are about 66,000 distinct CDR3 sequences, roughly 21% of which are singletons. The origin of this receptor is an adult who was a healthcare worker with PCR-confirmed SARS-CoV-2 infection or an uninfected control (not recorded which). The chain joins TRBV12-3 or TRBV12-4 to TRBJ2-7; 10 bases are shared with TRBD1. The sample in question was whole blood, obtained at baseline. The CDR3 nucleotides are TGTGCCAGCAGTTTGAGACAGGGGGCGTCCCAGGAGCAGTACTTC. It translates to CASSLRQGASQEQYF.